The 13 T cell receptor beta chains below all came from one sample that was sequenced in a study of cytomegalovirus exposure and HLA in healthy donors. 13 Jbeta primers and 60 Vbeta primers were used for the PCR. Profiled with immunoSEQ multiplex PCR; TCRdb holds only in-frame clones, not every one. The table lists 150,000 to 200,000 clones, 75% to 85% of them singletons. The sequenced sample was PBMCs. These receptors originate from a woman in her forties or fifties in good health and CMV-seronegative.

The V gene is TRBV29-1, the J gene TRBJ2-1; D perhaps matches TRBD1 (6 bases). Trimming shortened V by 7 bases and J by 1 base, and 11 bases separated the two germline ends. The CDR3 spans 13 residues. From germline, CDR1 is SQVTM and CDR2 ANQGSEA. The CDR3, as DNA: TGCAGCGGGGGGCGCCCTTCCTACAATGAGCAGTTCTTC. As protein: CSGGRPSYNEQFF.

This chain connects TRBV7-8 to TRBJ2-7; 8 bases fit TRBD1. Germline CDR1 and CDR2: SGHVS and FQNEAQ. The CDR3 sequence is 14 residues long. J was trimmed by 1 base and V by 6 bases; bases with no gene match: 5. The CDR3 bases are TGTGCCAGCAGTCGGACAGGGAAATCCTACGAGCAGTACTTC. It yields the protein CASSRTGKSYEQYF.

The J gene is TRBJ2-7, the V gene TRBV7-8; D gene uncertain. V was cut by 0 bases and J by 5 bases, with 11 bases left in between. Germline-derived CDR1 and CDR2 are SGHVS and FQNEAQ. There are 14 residues in the CDR3. Here the CDR3 reads CASSLALLSNEQYF. CDR3 bases: TGTGCCAGCAGCTTAGCTCTACTTTCCAACGAGCAGTACTTC.

The CDR3 DNA reads as TGCGCCAGCAGCCCCCTCCCAGGAATCACTGAAGCTTTCTTT. Amino acid sequence: CASSPLPGITEAFF. The J gene is TRBJ1-1, the V gene TRBV4-1, with D uncertain. The germline V and J ends were trimmed by 4 bases and 4 bases, with 13 bases remaining between them. The CDR3 sequence is 14 residues long. Germline V gene sequence: CDR1 MGHRA, CDR2 YSYEKL.

This rearrangement joins TRBV18 to TRBJ1-1; possible D gene TRBD1, 5 bases. The CDR3 is made up of 15 amino acids. The ends were cut back, 1 base at V and 2 bases at J, with 11 bases in the middle. Germline loops: CDR1 KGHSH, CDR2 LQKENI. The CDR3, as DNA: TGTGCCAGCTCACCACGAACAGGTTACAACACTGAAGCTTTCTTT. Encoded protein: CASSPRTGYNTEAFF.

For this clone: Other DNA sequences in this sample translate to the same CDR3. The rearrangement uses TRBV2 and TRBJ2-5, with D possibly TRBD2 on 6 matching bases. Deletions cut 3 bases from V and 5 bases from J, with 7 bases between. The length of the CDR3 is 12 residues. Germline CDR1 and CDR2: SNHLY and FYNNEI. CDR3 loop: CASSDRGETQYF. As DNA, the CDR3 is TGTGCCAGCAGTGATCGGGGGGAGACCCAGTACTTC.

The genes are TRBV7-2 and TRBJ2-7; 10 bases agree with TRBD2. From germline, CDR1 is SGHTA and CDR2 FQGNSA. This CDR3 spans 14 amino acids. V lost 2 bases to trimming and J lost 2 bases; unmatched junction nucleotides: 0. The CDR3 nucleotides read TGTGCCAGCAGCTTAACTAGCGGGACCTACGAGCAGTACTTC. Amino acid sequence: CASSLTSGTYEQYF.

This chain uses TRBV6-1 with TRBJ2-7, with TRBD1 as a possible D gene (5 bases). V was trimmed by 4 bases and J by 1 base, leaving 20 bases between them. This CDR3 spans 17 amino acids. Germline V CDR1 and CDR2: MNHNS, SASEGT. The CDR3 DNA sequence: TGTGCCAGCAGTGGGTGGCAGGGCGCTACCGGGTCCTACGAGCAGTACTTC. It codes for CASSGWQGATGSYEQYF.

The chain combines TRBV9 with TRBJ1-3, with TRBD1 identical over 9 bases. Per the germline V gene, CDR1 is SGDLS and CDR2 is YYNGEE. This CDR3 comprises 15 residues. V shed 0 bases, J shed 2 bases, and the junction held 0 bases outside the gene matches. The CDR3 nucleotides read TGTGCCAGCAGCGTAGGGACAGGGGCTGGAAACACCATATATTTT. The encoded protein is CASSVGTGAGNTIYF.

This chain joins TRBV5-5 and TRBJ1-1; TRBD1 might be the D (6 bases). V lost 4 bases, J lost 4 bases, and 17 bases lay in between. The CDR3 contains 15 residues. Germline lookup yields CDR1 SGHKS and CDR2 YYEKEE (reference sequence). CDR3 region: CASSTGQGMGTEAFF. CDR3 DNA sequence: TGTGCCAGCAGCACGGGTCAGGGGATGGGCACTGAAGCTTTCTTT.

V usage is TRBV10-3 and J usage is TRBJ1-1; perhaps TRBD1 as D (5 bases). V was clipped by 3 bases and J by 1 base, with 6 bases between them. Germline CDR1 is ENHRY and CDR2 is SYGVKD. This CDR3 contains 13 residues. As DNA, the CDR3 is TGTGCCATCAGTGAAGGGGAGAACACTGAAGCTTTCTTT. Protein: CAISEGENTEAFF.

The V call is TRBV27, the J call TRBJ1-5; 7 positions match TRBD1. This CDR3 comprises 15 residues. CDR1 MNHEY and CDR2 SMNVEV come from the germline V gene (reference sequence). V dropped 6 bases and J dropped 4; count of bases not matched to a gene: 9. CDR3 amino acids: CASRNSGTANQPQHF. The CDR3 DNA sequence: TGTGCCAGCAGGAATTCCGGGACAGCAAATCAGCCCCAGCATTTT.

The chain is built from TRBV10-2 and TRBJ2-5; 8 bases fit TRBD2. Germline assignment: CDR1 WSHSY and CDR2 SAAADI. The CDR3 extends over 20 amino acids. Trimming cost V 4 bases and J 6 bases; bases outside gene matches: 25. CDR3 coding DNA: TGCGCCAGCAGTGTATCCGGGGAGGGTAGCGGGGCCCGACGGAGAAAGACCCAGTACTTC. It encodes CASSVSGEGSGARRRKTQYF.